Below, 21 T cell receptor beta chains from the same sample are listed, as sequenced in a study of shared clonotypes between healthy human individuals. CD8 cells classed as naive were CD45RO-negative and positively selected for CCR7, excluding terminally differentiated effector memory CD45RA+ cells. Measured with immunoSEQ multiplex PCR; TCRdb has only the in-frame clones, and not every one. The repertoire holds some 630,000 clones, roughly 96% seen once, with about 0.11% in the top ten. The sequencing input was naive CD8+ T cells sorted from blood. Every receptor here comes from a woman aged 30 to 39 in good health.

CDR3 sequence (DNA): TGTGCCTGGGCTGTTGGGGAAGGATACGAGCAGTACTTC. It encodes CAWAVGEGYEQYF. This rearrangement joins TRBV30 to TRBJ2-5; D is unclear. TRBJ2-7 matches the DNA end more closely, so the J call is doubtful. The V gene's germline CDR1 is GTSNPN and CDR2 SVGIG (reference sequence). The CDR3 totals 13 residues.

This chain uses TRBV13 with TRBJ2-1; D ambiguous. V was cut by 1 base and J by 4 bases, with 5 bases left in between. The germline V gene has CDR1 PRHDT and CDR2 FYEKMQ (reference sequence). The CDR3 runs 13 residues. CDR3 loop: CASSLVNYNEQFF. CDR3 nucleotides: TGTGCCAGCAGCTTAGTAAATTACAATGAGCAGTTCTTC.

This chain uses TRBV5-1 with TRBJ2-3; TRBD2 matches at 13 bases. The CDR3 is 17 residues long. Trimming took 0 bases from V and 4 from J; bases not matched to a gene: 5. Germline values: CDR1 SGHRS, CDR2 YFSETQ. This chain's CDR3 is CASSLAGLAGVADTQYF. CDR3 nucleotide sequence: TGCGCCAGCAGCTTGGCAGGACTAGCGGGAGTCGCAGATACGCAGTATTTT.

J is TRBJ2-1 and V is TRBV9, with D unresolved. Germline lookup yields CDR1 SGDLS and CDR2 YYNGEE. V lost 0 bases and J lost 9, with 10 bases in between. The CDR3 runs 13 residues. The CDR3 bases are TGTGCCAGCAGCGTAGTTCCTGTGGGTGAGCAGTTCTTC. This translates into CASSVVPVGEQFF.

The chain combines TRBV7-8 with TRBJ1-5; D is unclear. Germline V gives CDR1 SGHVS, CDR2 FQNEAQ. This CDR3 is built from 15 residues. V was shortened by 5 bases and J by 1 base, with 12 bases between the two germline ends. CDR3 nucleotide sequence: TGTGCCAGCAGCCAGAGGGCAGCGAGCAATCAGCCCCAGCATTTT. It specifies CASSQRAASNQPQHF.

CDR3 loop: CAISEPSVYSYNEQFF. DNA for the CDR3: TGTGCCATCAGTGAGCCGAGCGTCTACTCCTACAATGAGCAGTTCTTC. This chain connects TRBV10-3 to TRBJ2-1; the D is unclear. Germline CDR1 ENHRY, CDR2 SYGVKD. This CDR3 contains 16 residues. With 2 bases removed from V and 0 bases from J, the gap between germline ends came to 11 bases.

The chain links TRBV28 to TRBJ1-3, with D possibly matching TRBD1 (5 bases). This CDR3 has 15 residues. CDR1 and CDR2 from the germline V gene are MDHEN and SYDVKM. Trimming took off 6 bases at V and 0 bases at J, with 12 bases between the two ends. DNA of the CDR3: TGTGCCAGCAGGACAGACCTAAGCTCTGGAAACACCATATATTTT. Its translation: CASRTDLSSGNTIYF.

The genes are TRBV27 and TRBJ1-1; the D gene is possibly TRBD1 (5 bases). Germline loops: CDR1 MNHEY, CDR2 SMNVEV (reference sequence). This CDR3 region has 13 residues. Trimming took off 2 bases at V and 11 bases at J, with 15 bases between the two ends. This chain's CDR3 is CASSLGLRGLAFF. The CDR3 DNA follows: TGTGCCAGCAGTTTAGGTCTAAGGGGATTGGCTTTCTTT.

The CDR3 nucleotides read TGTGCCAGCAGCCCCGGGCCACCCTTCGCCTTTAATCAGCCCCAGCATTTT. It specifies CASSPGPPFAFNQPQHF. The gene calls are TRBV7-9 and TRBJ1-5, with D unresolved. The V gene lost 5 bases and the J gene lost 4 bases, with 21 bases spanning the gap. This CDR3 spans 17 amino acids. Germline V gives CDR1 SEHNR, CDR2 FQNEAQ (reference sequence). Filled out from reference TRBV7-9 and TRBJ1-5, the complete variable domain reads DTGVSQNPRHKITKRGQNVTFRCDPISEHNRLYWYRQTLGQGPEFLTYFQNEAQLEKSRLLSDRFSAERPKGSFSTLEIQRTEQGDSAMYLCASSPGPPFAFNQPQHFGDGTRLSIL.

The rearrangement links TRBV27 to TRBJ2-5; 9 positions agree with TRBD2. From germline, CDR1 is MNHEY and CDR2 SMNVEV (reference sequence). V lost 6 bases and J lost 2; bases outside the gene matches: 10. This CDR3 is 16 amino acids long. CDR3 region: CASRSDLAGAQETQYF. CDR3 nucleotide sequence: TGTGCCAGCAGATCCGACTTAGCGGGAGCTCAAGAGACCCAGTACTTC.

The gene calls are TRBV27 and TRBJ1-1; the D is unclear. Trimming pared 5 bases from V and 0 bases from J, leaving 7 bases between. Germline CDR1 and CDR2: MNHEY and SMNVEV (reference sequence). This CDR3 spans 13 amino acids. CDR3 residues: CASSANMNTEAFF. CDR3 sequence (DNA): TGTGCCAGCAGTGCGAACATGAACACTGAAGCTTTCTTT.

J is TRBJ2-2 and V is TRBV29-1; TRBD1 matches at 7 bases. The V gene end was trimmed by 7 bases and the J gene end by 1 base; junction bases not matched to a gene: 3. The CDR3 has 13 residues. Germline lookup yields CDR1 SQVTM and CDR2 ANQGSEA. The DNA of the CDR3 is TGCAGCGGAGGGGGCGAGAACACCGGGGAGCTGTTTTTT. Encoded protein: CSGGGENTGELFF.

The chain carries TRBV9 and TRBJ2-7; 8 nucleotides match TRBD1. V dropped 0 bases and J dropped 3; count of bases not matched to a gene: 8. Per the germline V gene, CDR1 is SGDLS and CDR2 is YYNGEE. This CDR3 comprises 16 residues. The CDR3: CASSVVSTGGLYEQYF. The CDR3 DNA sequence: TGTGCCAGCAGCGTAGTTTCTACAGGGGGTCTCTACGAGCAGTACTTC.

The chain is built from TRBV27 and TRBJ2-1; 8 bases fit TRBD2. The CDR3 sequence is 15 residues long. Germline CDR1 is MNHEY and CDR2 is SMNVEV (reference sequence). Losses at the gene ends were 2 bases for V and 4 bases for J; bases not matched to a gene: 4. The CDR3 nucleotides are TGTGCCAGCAGTTTAGTGCGGGAGGCATACAATGAGCAGTTCTTC. Protein product: CASSLVREAYNEQFF.

This clone is a singleton in its sample. This chain connects TRBV2 to TRBJ2-7; unclear D gene. The V end was cut by 7 bases, the J end by 2 bases, with 12 bases between. This CDR3 has 13 amino acids. Germline V gene sequence: CDR1 SNHLY, CDR2 FYNNEI. For the CDR3, the DNA is TGTGCCAGCAATCCTCGCCCAACCTACGAGCAGTACTTC. It encodes CASNPRPTYEQYF. The complete variable domain, with remaining parts taken from reference TRBV2 and TRBJ2-7, reads EPEVTQTPSHQVTQMGQEVILRCVPISNHLYFYWYRQILGQKVEFLVSFYNNEISEKSEIFDDQFSVERPDGSNFTLKIRSTKLEDSAMYFCASNPRPTYEQYFGPGTRLTVT.

The chain is built from TRBV5-4 and TRBJ2-7; 7 bases line up with TRBD2. V gave up 2 bases and J gave up 3 bases; unmatched junction bases: 5. The CDR3 contains 14 residues. The V gene's germline CDR1 is SGHNT and CDR2 YYREEE (reference sequence). Here the CDR3 reads CASSLWDYHYEQYF. CDR3 in DNA: TGTGCCAGCAGCTTATGGGACTACCACTACGAGCAGTACTTC.

The V call is TRBV6-6, the J call TRBJ1-6; D not resolved. Trimming pared 2 bases from V and 7 bases from J, leaving 3 bases between. This CDR3 is 12 amino acids long. Germline V gives CDR1 MNHNY, CDR2 SVGAGI (reference sequence). The CDR3 region is CASSYGNSPLHF. CDR3 sequence (DNA): TGTGCCAGCAGTTACGGGAATTCACCCCTCCACTTT.

V gene TRBV4-2 combines with J gene TRBJ2-3, with 11 bases matching TRBD2. The CDR3 length is 24 residues. Trimming removed 0 bases from V and 2 bases from J; junction bases left unmatched: 25. Germline V gene data show CDR1 as LGHNA and CDR2 as YNFKEQ. The CDR3: CASSQDTPLLTSGKEITFTDTQYF. CDR3 bases: TGTGCCAGCAGCCAAGACACTCCTCTTCTGACTAGCGGGAAAGAAATAACCTTCACAGATACGCAGTATTTT.

The V and J genes are TRBV11-1 and TRBJ2-1; TRBD2 is a possible D gene (5 bases). V was pared by 4 bases and J by 4 bases, with 11 bases between. The length of the CDR3 is 14 residues. CDR1 is SGHAT and CDR2 is FQDESV in the germline V gene (reference sequence). In nucleotides, the CDR3 is TGTGCCAGCAGCTCCCCCGGGGTGTACAATGAGCAGTTCTTC. Encoded protein: CASSSPGVYNEQFF.

V is TRBV9 and J is TRBJ1-2; D is possibly TRBD1 (5 bases). The CDR3 is made up of 16 amino acids. Germline V gives CDR1 SGDLS, CDR2 YYNGEE. Deletions cut 4 bases from V and 4 bases from J, with 20 bases between. CDR3 residues: CASSPEAGQTLYGYTF. The DNA of the CDR3 is TGTGCCAGCAGCCCAGAGGCGGGGCAGACTCTCTATGGCTACACCTTC.

This sequence joins TRBV15 and TRBJ2-4, with unresolved D. The CDR3 loop spans 19 amino acids. Germline loops: CDR1 LNHNV, CDR2 YYDKDF (reference sequence). Trimming took off 0 bases at V and 0 bases at J, with 18 bases between the two ends. CDR3 amino acids: CATSRDYTPSGLAKNIQYF. As DNA, the CDR3 is TGTGCCACCAGCAGAGACTACACTCCTTCTGGGCTAGCCAAAAACATTCAGTACTTC. The entire variable domain, with the rest obtained from reference TRBV15 and TRBJ2-4, is as follows: DAMVIQNPRYQVTQFGKPVTLSCSQTLNHNVMYWYQQKSSQAPKLLFHYYDKDFNNEADTPDNFQSRRPNTSFCFLDIRSPGLGDTAMYLCATSRDYTPSGLAKNIQYFGAGTRLSVL.